This passage covers 10 T cell receptor beta chains from one sample sequenced in a study of blood T cell repertoires in COVID-19. The repertoire was sequenced with immunoSEQ multiplex PCR; TCRdb's copy has only in-frame clones and lacks some. The profile covers some 170,000 clones, with approximately 90% appearing a single time and over 3.5% taken by the ten largest. Sequenced: peripheral blood. Every receptor here comes from a woman aged 55-70 years who had recovered from COVID-19.

This chain links TRBV5-1 with TRBJ2-5; weak D call: TRBD2 (5 bases). V dropped 1 base and J dropped 2 bases, with 12 bases sitting between them. CDR3 length: 15 residues. The germline V gene has CDR1 SGHRS and CDR2 YFSETQ. The CDR3: CASSLLGSGQETQYF. The CDR3 DNA follows: TGCGCCAGCAGCTTGCTTGGCTCGGGGCAAGAGACCCAGTACTTC. Full variable domain (outside the CDR3, taken from reference TRBV5-1 and TRBJ2-5): KAGVTQTPRYLIKTRGQQVTLSCSPISGHRSVSWYQQTPGQGLQFLFEYFSETQRNKGNFPGRFSGRQFSNSRSEMNVSTLELGDSALYLCASSLLGSGQETQYFGPGTRLLVL.

The chain carries TRBV6-5 and TRBJ1-1; D gene ambiguous. CDR1 MNHEY and CDR2 SVGAGI come from the germline V gene. V was clipped by 0 bases and J by 1 base, with 9 bases between them. The length of the CDR3 is 15 residues. In nucleotides, the CDR3 is TGTGCCAGCAGTTACTCTCAGCGTAGGAACACTGAAGCTTTCTTT. Its protein product is CASSYSQRRNTEAFF.

This clone has only one observation. The rearrangement joins TRBV11-2 to TRBJ2-1; perhaps TRBD2 as D (6 bases). Trimming removed 5 bases from V and 9 bases from J, with 14 bases in between. Germline CDR1 reads SGHAT; CDR2 reads FQNNGV. The CDR3 has 13 residues. Here the CDR3 reads CASSPWGDGEQFF. CDR3 bases: TGTGCCAGCAGCCCGTGGGGGGATGGTGAGCAGTTCTTC.

The chain couples TRBV5-1 to TRBJ1-1; 8 bases map to TRBD1. Germline CDR1 SGHRS, CDR2 YFSETQ. Germline trimming cut 4 bases from V and 6 bases from J; bases unmatched to any gene: 5. The CDR3 is 13 residues long. In DNA form, the CDR3 reads TGCGCCAGCAGCACCGGACAGGGCTCTGAAGCTTTCTTT. Its translation: CASSTGQGSEAFF.

The chain couples TRBV19 to TRBJ1-2, with D possibly TRBD1 on 5 matching bases. This CDR3 region has 13 residues. Germline V gives CDR1 LNHDA, CDR2 SQIVND (reference sequence). Trimming removed 5 bases from V and 9 bases from J, with 16 bases in between. The CDR3 DNA is TGTGCCAGTAGTTTTCTAACGGGGGAAAGCTACACCTTC. This codes for CASSFLTGESYTF.

The rearrangement links TRBV19 to TRBJ2-7, with D possibly matching TRBD2 (5 bases). CDR1 LNHDA and CDR2 SQIVND come from the germline V gene (reference sequence). The CDR3 runs 15 residues. The V end lost 5 bases, the J end lost 3 bases, and 17 bases lay between the germline ends. DNA of the CDR3: TGTGCCAGTAGTTCCGACTCGGGGAGCAGCTACGAGCAGTACTTC. Translated, it gives CASSSDSGSSYEQYF.

A few counts support this clone. The CDR3 protein is CASIPLRRPYEQYF. The CDR3 coding sequence is TGTGCCAGCATCCCTCTGAGGCGCCCCTACGAGCAGTACTTC. V and J are TRBV11-2 and TRBJ2-7; D uncertain. The CDR3 is made up of 14 amino acids. Germline V CDR1 and CDR2: SGHAT, FQNNGV. V was clipped by 7 bases and J by 2 bases, with 15 bases between them.

The CDR3 region has the DNA TGTGCCAGCAGCGCCCCCCAGGGCGGGGGGCCGTTCTTC. Translation gives CASSAPQGGGPFF. The chain recombines TRBV9 with TRBJ2-1; 8 bases are a match to TRBD2. With V trimmed by 3 bases and J by 15 bases, 11 bases remained unmatched. This CDR3 has 13 residues. Germline V gives CDR1 SGDLS, CDR2 YYNGEE.

V gene TRBV5-1 combines with J gene TRBJ2-2; D is ambiguous. This CDR3 spans 14 amino acids. Per germline, CDR1 SGHRS and CDR2 YFSETQ. The germline V and J ends were trimmed by 6 bases and 1 base, with 10 bases remaining between them. The CDR3 coding sequence is TGCGCCAGCAACCTCGAGGAGAACACCGGGGAGCTGTTTTTT. Translating gives CASNLEENTGELFF.

This clone was seen only once. This chain uses TRBV12-5 with TRBJ2-5; 8 nucleotides line up with TRBD1. The V gene's germline CDR1 is LGHNT and CDR2 FRNRAP. J gave up 5 bases and V 5 bases, and 4 bases lay outside the gene matches. The CDR3 extends over 13 amino acids. CDR3 coding DNA: TGTGCTAGTGGTACAGGGGGGATGGAGACCCAGTACTTC. It is translated as CASGTGGMETQYF.